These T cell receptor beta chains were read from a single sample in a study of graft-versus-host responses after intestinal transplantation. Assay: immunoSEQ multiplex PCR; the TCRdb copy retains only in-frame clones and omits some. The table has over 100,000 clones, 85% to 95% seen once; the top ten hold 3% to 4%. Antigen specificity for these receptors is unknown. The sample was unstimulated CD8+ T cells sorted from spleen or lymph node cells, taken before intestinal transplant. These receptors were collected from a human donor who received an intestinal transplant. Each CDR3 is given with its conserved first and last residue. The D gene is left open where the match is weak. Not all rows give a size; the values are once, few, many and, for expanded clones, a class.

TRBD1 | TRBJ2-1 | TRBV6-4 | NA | CASSTVGQGYNEQFF | TGTGCCAGCAGTACGGTGGGACAGGGGTACAATGAGCAGTTCTTC
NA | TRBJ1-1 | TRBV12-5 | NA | CASGPSGAEAFF | TGTGCTAGTGGTCCCTCTGGCGCCGAAGCTTTCTTT
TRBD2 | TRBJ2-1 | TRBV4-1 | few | CASSPRLAGAEQFF | TGCGCCAGCAGCCCGCGACTAGCGGGAGCCGAGCAGTTCTTC
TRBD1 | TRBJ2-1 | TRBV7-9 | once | CASSSTGGSYNEQFF | TGTGCCAGCAGCTCGACAGGGGGTTCCTACAATGAGCAGTTCTTC
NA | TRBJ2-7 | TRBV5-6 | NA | CASSVSAGAREQYF | TGTGCCAGCAGCGTCTCCGCGGGGGCGCGCGAGCAGTACTTC
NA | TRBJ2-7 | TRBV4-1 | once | CASSQVAGVYEQYF | TGCGCCAGCAGCCAAGTGGCAGGGGTCTACGAGCAGTACTTC
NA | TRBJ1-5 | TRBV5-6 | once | CASSFGAGGNQPQHF | TGTGCCAGCAGCTTTGGGGCTGGGGGCAATCAGCCCCAGCATTTT
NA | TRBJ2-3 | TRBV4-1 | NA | CASSQDRGSWTQYF | TGCGCCAGCAGCCAAGATAGGGGAAGTTGGACGCAGTATTTT
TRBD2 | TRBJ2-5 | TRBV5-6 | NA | CASSPGTSVGDQYF | TGTGCCAGCAGCCCCGGGACTAGCGTCGGGGACCAGTACTTC
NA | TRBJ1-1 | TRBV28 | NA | CASTLGNTEAFF | TGTGCCAGCACCTTAGGTAACACTGAAGCTTTCTTT
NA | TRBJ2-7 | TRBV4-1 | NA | CASSHGIGGSYEQYF | TGCGCCAGCAGCCACGGAATCGGGGGCTCCTACGAGCAGTACTTC
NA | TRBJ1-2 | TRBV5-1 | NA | CASSFGRNYTF | TGCGCCAGCAGCTTTGGACGGAACTACACCTTC
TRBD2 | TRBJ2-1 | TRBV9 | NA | CASSVTLAGESSEQFF | TGTGCCAGCAGCGTCACACTAGCGGGAGAGAGTAGTGAGCAGTTCTTC
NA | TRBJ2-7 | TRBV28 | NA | CASSLLPPYEQYF | TGTGCCAGCAGTTTACTTCCACCCTACGAGCAGTACTTC
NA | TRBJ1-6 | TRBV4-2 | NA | CASSQGLGNSPLHF | TGTGCCAGCAGCCAAGGTCTAGGGAATTCACCCCTCCACTTT
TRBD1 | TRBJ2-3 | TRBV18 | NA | CASSPQERDRAPDTQYF | TGTGCCAGCTCACCACAGGAGCGGGACAGGGCTCCAGATACGCAGTATTTT
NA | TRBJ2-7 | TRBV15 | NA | CATSRGVSSYEQYF | TGTGCCACCAGCAGAGGAGTCAGCTCTTACGAGCAGTACTTC
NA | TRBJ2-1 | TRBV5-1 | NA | CASSLGPGPYNEQFF | TGCGCCAGCAGCTTGGGACCCGGCCCCTACAATGAGCAGTTCTTC
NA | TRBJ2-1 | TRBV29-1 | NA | CSVEKLGSDEQFF | TGCAGCGTTGAAAAGTTAGGCAGCGATGAGCAGTTCTTC
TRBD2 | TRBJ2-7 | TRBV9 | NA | CASSRGLAGVDEQYF | TGTGCCAGCAGCCGCGGACTAGCGGGAGTCGACGAGCAGTACTTC
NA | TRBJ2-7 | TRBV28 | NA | CASSFRIGIYEQYF | TGTGCCAGCAGTTTTAGGATCGGGATATACGAGCAGTACTTC
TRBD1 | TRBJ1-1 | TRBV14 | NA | CASSQWTGLINTEAFF | TGTGCCAGCAGCCAATGGACAGGGCTTATTAACACTGAAGCTTTCTTT
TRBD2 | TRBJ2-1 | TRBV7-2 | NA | CASSLLAGGSSYNEQFF | TGTGCCAGCAGCTTACTAGCGGGAGGGAGCTCCTACAATGAGCAGTTCTTC
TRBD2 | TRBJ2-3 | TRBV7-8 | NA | CASSLGIAGGEYF | TGTGCCAGCAGCTTAGGGATTGCGGGGGGCGAGTATTTT